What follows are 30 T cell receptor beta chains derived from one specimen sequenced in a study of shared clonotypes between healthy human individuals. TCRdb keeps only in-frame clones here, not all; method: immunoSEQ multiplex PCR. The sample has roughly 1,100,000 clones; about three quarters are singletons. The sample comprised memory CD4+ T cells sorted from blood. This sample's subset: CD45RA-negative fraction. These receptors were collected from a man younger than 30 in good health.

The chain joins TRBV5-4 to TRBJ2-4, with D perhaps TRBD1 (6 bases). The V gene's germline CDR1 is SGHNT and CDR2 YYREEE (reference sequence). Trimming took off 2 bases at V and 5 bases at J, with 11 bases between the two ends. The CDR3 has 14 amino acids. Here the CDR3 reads CASSFQQGENIQYF. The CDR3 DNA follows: TGTGCCAGCAGCTTCCAACAGGGAGAAAACATTCAGTACTTC.

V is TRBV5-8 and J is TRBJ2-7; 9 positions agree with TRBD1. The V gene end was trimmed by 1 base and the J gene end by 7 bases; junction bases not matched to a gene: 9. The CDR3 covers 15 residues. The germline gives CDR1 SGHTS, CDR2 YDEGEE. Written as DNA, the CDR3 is TGTGCCAGCAGCTTGCCGGGACAGGGAACGGGTGAGCAGTACTTC. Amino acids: CASSLPGQGTGEQYF.

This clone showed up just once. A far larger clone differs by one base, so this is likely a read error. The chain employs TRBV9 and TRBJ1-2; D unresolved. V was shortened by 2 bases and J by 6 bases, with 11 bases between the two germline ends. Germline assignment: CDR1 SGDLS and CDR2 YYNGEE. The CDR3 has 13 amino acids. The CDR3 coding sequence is TGTGCCAGCAGCGTGGACGGCGGGCATGGCTACACCTTC. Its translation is CASSVDGGHGYTF.

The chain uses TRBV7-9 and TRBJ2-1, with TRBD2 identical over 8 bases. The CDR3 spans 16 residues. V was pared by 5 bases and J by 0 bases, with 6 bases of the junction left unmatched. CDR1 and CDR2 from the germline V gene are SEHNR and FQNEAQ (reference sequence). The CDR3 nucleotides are TGTGCCAGCAGCGCCTCCGGGACTAGCTCCTACAATGAGCAGTTCTTC. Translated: CASSASGTSSYNEQFF. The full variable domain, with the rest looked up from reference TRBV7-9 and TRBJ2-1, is DTGVSQNPRHKITKRGQNVTFRCDPISEHNRLYWYRQTLGQGPEFLTYFQNEAQLEKSRLLSDRFSAERPKGSFSTLEIQRTEQGDSAMYLCASSASGTSSYNEQFFGPGTRLTVL.

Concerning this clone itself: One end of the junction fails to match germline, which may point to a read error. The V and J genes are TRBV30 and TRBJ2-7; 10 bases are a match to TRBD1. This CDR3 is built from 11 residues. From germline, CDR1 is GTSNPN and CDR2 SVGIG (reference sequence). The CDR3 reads CAWSSRDRGHF. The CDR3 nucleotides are TGTGCCTGGAGTTCCCGGGACAGGGGCCACTTC. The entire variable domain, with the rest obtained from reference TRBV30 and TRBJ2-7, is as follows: SQTIHQWPATLVQPVGSPLSLECTVEGTSNPNLYWYRQAAGRGLQLLFYSVGIGQISSEVPQNLSASRPQDRQFILSSKKLLLSDSGFYLCAWSSRDRGHFGPGTRLTVT.

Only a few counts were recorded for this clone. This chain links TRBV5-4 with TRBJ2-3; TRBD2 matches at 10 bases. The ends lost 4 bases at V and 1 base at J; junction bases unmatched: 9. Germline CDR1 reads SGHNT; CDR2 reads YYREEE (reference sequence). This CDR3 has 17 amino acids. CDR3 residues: CASSIPSGGFGTDTQYF. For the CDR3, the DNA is TGTGCCAGCAGCATCCCTAGCGGGGGCTTTGGCACAGATACGCAGTATTTT.

The CDR3 reads CASSPSAGDVETQYF. Here the CDR3 DNA reads TGTGCCAGCAGCCCCTCAGCGGGGGATGTAGAGACCCAGTACTTC. V usage is TRBV7-3 and J usage is TRBJ2-5, with TRBD2 matching 8 bases. CDR1 and CDR2 (germline): SGHTA, FQGTGA. After removal of 5 bases from V and 4 bases from J, the junction contained 9 bases not matched to a gene. The CDR3 consists of 15 residues.

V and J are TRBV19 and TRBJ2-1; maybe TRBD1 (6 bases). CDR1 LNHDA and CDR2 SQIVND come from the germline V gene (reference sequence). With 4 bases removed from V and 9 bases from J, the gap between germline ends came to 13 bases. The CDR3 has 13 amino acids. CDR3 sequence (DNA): TGTGCCAGTAGTAGGACTGGGACACGTGAGCAGTTCTTC. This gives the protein CASSRTGTREQFF.

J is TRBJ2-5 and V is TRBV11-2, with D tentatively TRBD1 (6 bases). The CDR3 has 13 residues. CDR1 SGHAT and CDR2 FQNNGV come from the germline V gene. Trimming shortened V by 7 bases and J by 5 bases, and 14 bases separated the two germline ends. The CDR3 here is CASISQGSETQYF. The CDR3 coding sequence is TGTGCCAGCATTTCACAGGGTTCGGAGACCCAGTACTTC.

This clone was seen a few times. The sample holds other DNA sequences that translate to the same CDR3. CDR3 amino acids: CASSLVGGRTDTQYF. The DNA for the CDR3 is TGCGCCAGCAGCTTGGTAGGGGGTCGCACAGATACGCAGTATTTT. The chain recombines TRBV5-1 with TRBJ2-3, with D possibly being TRBD1 (6 bases). The CDR3 has 15 residues. Germline-derived CDR1 and CDR2 are SGHRS and YFSETQ. V was cut by 0 bases and J by 1 base, with 9 bases left in between.

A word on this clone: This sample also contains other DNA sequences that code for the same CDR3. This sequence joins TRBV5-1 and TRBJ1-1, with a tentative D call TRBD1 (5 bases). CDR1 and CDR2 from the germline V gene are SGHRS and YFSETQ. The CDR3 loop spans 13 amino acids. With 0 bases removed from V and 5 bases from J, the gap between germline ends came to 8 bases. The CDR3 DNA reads TGCGCCAGCAGCTTGGGGGGGAGGACTGAAGCTTTCTTT. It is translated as CASSLGGRTEAFF.

CDR3 nucleotide sequence: TGTGCCAGCAGTGAAGGGCGGAGTAATTCACCCCTCCACTTT. This encodes CASSEGRSNSPLHF. The chain recombines TRBV6-1 with TRBJ1-6; D is unclear. The germline gives CDR1 MNHNS, CDR2 SASEGT. V was pared by 1 base and J by 6 bases, with 7 bases between. The CDR3 spans 14 residues.

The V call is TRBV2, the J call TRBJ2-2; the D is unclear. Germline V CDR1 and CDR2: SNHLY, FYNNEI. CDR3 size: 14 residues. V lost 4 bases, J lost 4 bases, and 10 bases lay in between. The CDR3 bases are TGTGCCAGCAGTGCTTCAGTAGTCACCGGGGAGCTGTTTTTT. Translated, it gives CASSASVVTGELFF.

The CDR3 reads CSVVRGSYGYTF. The CDR3 nucleotides are TGCAGCGTTGTAAGGGGATCCTATGGCTACACCTTC. V gene TRBV29-1 combines with J gene TRBJ1-2; tentatively, D is TRBD1 (5 bases). Trimming cost V 4 bases and J 4 bases, with 10 bases left between them. CDR1 is SQVTM and CDR2 is ANQGSEA in the germline V gene. The length of the CDR3 is 12 residues.

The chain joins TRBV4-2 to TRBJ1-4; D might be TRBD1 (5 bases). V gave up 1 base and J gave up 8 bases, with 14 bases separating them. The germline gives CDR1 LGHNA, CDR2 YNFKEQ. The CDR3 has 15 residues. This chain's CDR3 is CASSQGAGDAEKLFF. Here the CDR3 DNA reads TGTGCCAGCAGCCAAGGGGCGGGGGACGCCGAAAAACTGTTTTTT.

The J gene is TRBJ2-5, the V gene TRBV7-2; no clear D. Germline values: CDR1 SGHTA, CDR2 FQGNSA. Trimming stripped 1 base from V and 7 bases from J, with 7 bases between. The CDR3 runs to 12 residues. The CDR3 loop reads CASSLGVGTQYF. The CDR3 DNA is TGTGCCAGCAGCTTAGGTGTCGGGACCCAGTACTTC.

The CDR3 is CASSYSGFFEQFF. CDR3 sequence (DNA): TGTGCCAGCAGCTACTCCGGCTTCTTTGAGCAGTTCTTC. The rearrangement links TRBV14 to TRBJ2-1; unclear D gene. The CDR3 has 13 amino acids. Germline CDR1 reads SGHDN; CDR2 reads FVKESK. V was shortened by 5 bases and J by 9 bases, with 14 bases between the two germline ends.

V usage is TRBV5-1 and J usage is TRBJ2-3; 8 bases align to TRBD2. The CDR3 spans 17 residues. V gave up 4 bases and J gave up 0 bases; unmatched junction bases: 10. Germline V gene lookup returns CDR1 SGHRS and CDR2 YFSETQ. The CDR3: CASSPTVAGTSTDTQYF. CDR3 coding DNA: TGCGCCAGCAGCCCAACGGTAGCGGGGACTAGCACAGATACGCAGTATTTT.

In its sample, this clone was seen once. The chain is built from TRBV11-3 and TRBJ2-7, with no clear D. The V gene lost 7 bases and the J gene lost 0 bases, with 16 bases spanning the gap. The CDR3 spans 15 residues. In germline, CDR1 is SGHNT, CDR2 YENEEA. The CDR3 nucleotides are TGTGCCAGCACCATCGTACCAAACCTCTCCTACGAGCAGTACTTC. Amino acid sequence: CASTIVPNLSYEQYF.

Here the CDR3 DNA reads TGTGCCACCAGCAGAGATCGCCCACAGCTCCCCACCGGGGAGCTGTTTTTT. This codes for CATSRDRPQLPTGELFF. V is TRBV15 and J is TRBJ2-2; D remains unclear. Trimming shortened V by 0 bases and J by 4 bases, and 15 bases separated the two germline ends. Germline CDR1 and CDR2: LNHNV and YYDKDF (reference sequence). CDR3 length equals 17 residues.

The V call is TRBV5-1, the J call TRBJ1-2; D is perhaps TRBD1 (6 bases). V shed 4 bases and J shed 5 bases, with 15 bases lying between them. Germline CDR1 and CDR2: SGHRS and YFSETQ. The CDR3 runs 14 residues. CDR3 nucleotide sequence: TGCGCCAGCAGCGAAGACGGACAGAGGTATGGCTACACCTTC. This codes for CASSEDGQRYGYTF.

DNA for the CDR3: TGTGCCAGCAGTGAAGGTGGGGCGGCGGGGCTGTTTTTT. Encoded protein: CASSEGGAAGLFF. The chain couples TRBV2 to TRBJ2-2, with D tentatively TRBD1 or TRBD2 (5 bases each). This CDR3 region has 13 residues. V was clipped by 1 base and J by 13 bases, with 13 bases between them. CDR1 is SNHLY, CDR2 FYNNEI, per germline.

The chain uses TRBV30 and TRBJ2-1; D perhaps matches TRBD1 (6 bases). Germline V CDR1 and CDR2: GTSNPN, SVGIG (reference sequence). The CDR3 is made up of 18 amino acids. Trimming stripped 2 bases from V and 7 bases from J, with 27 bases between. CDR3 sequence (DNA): TGTGCCTGGAGTCAATTACGACAGGTCCCTTGGTTGAAGAATGAGCAGTTCTTC. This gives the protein CAWSQLRQVPWLKNEQFF. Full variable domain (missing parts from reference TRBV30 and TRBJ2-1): SQTIHQWPATLVQPVGSPLSLECTVEGTSNPNLYWYRQAAGRGLQLLFYSVGIGQISSEVPQNLSASRPQDRQFILSSKKLLLSDSGFYLCAWSQLRQVPWLKNEQFFGPGTRLTVL.

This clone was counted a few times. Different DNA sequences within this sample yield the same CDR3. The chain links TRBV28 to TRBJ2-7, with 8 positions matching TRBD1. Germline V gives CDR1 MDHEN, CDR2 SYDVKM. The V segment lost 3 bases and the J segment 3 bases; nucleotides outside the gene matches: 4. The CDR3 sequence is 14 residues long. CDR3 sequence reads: CASSFSTGVYEQYF. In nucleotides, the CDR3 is TGTGCCAGCAGTTTCTCGACAGGGGTCTACGAGCAGTACTTC.

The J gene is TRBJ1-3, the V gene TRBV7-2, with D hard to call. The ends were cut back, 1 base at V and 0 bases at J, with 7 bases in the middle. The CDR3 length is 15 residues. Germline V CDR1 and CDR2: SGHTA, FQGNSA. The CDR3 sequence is CASSLGSSSGNTIYF. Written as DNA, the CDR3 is TGTGCCAGCAGCTTAGGGTCCAGCTCTGGAAACACCATATATTTT.

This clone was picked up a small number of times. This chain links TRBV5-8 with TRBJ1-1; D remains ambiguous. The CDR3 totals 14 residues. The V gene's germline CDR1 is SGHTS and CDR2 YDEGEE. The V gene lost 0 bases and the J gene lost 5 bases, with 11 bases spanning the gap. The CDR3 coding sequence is TGTGCCAGCAGCTTGGGGGTAGGAAAGACTGAAGCTTTCTTT. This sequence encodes CASSLGVGKTEAFF. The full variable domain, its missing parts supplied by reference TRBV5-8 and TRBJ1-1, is EAGVTQSPTHLIKTRGQQATLRCSPISGHTSVYWYQQALGLGLQFLLWYDEGEERNRGNFPPRFSGRQFPNYSSELNVNALELEDSALYLCASSLGVGKTEAFFGQGTRLTVV.

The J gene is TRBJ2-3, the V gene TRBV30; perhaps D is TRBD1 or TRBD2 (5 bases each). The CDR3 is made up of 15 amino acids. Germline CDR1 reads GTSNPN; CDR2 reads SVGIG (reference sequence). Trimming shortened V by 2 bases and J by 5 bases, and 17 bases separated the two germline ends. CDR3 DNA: TGTGCCTGGAGTCAAGGGAGAGGGGCAAGAGATACGCAGTATTTT. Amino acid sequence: CAWSQGRGARDTQYF.

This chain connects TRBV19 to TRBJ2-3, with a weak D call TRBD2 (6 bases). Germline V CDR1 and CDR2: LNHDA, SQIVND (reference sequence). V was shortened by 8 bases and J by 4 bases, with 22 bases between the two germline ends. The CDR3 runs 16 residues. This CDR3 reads CASRDGSGLRADTQYF. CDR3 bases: TGTGCCAGTCGTGATGGATCGGGACTCCGCGCAGATACGCAGTATTTT.

CDR3 DNA: TGTGCCAGCAAAAGGGAGATAACGGGAGTGGGCGAGCAGTACTTC. This codes for CASKREITGVGEQYF. The rearrangement joins TRBV6-1 to TRBJ2-7, with D possibly being TRBD2 (6 bases). CDR3 size: 15 residues. V lost 7 bases, J lost 6 bases, and 22 bases lay in between. CDR1 MNHNS and CDR2 SASEGT come from the germline V gene.

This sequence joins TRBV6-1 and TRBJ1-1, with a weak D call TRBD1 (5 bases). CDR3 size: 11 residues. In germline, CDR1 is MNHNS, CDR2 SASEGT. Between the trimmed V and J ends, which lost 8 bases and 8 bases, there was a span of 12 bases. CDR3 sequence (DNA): TGTGCCAGCCGGCGGGGCCCGGAAGCTTTCTTT. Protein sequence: CASRRGPEAFF.